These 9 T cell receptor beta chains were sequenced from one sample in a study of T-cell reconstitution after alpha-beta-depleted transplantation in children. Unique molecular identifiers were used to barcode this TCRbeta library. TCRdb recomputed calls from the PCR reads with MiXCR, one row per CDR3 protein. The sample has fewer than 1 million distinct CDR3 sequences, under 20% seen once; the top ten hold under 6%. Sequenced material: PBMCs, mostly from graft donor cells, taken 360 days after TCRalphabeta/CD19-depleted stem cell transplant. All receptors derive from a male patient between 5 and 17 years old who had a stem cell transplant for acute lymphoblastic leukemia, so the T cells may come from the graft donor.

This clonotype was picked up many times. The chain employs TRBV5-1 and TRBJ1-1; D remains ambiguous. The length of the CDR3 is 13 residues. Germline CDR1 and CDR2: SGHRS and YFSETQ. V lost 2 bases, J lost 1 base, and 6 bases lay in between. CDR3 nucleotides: TGCGCCAGCAGCTTCTACGAGAACACTGAAGCTTTCTTT. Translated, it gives CASSFYENTEAFF. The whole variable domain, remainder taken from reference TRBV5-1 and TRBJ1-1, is KAGVTQTPRYLIKTRGQQVTLSCSPISGHRSVSWYQQTPGQGLQFLFEYFSETQRNKGNFPGRFSGRQFSNSRSEMNVSTLELGDSALYLCASSFYENTEAFFGQGTRLTVV.

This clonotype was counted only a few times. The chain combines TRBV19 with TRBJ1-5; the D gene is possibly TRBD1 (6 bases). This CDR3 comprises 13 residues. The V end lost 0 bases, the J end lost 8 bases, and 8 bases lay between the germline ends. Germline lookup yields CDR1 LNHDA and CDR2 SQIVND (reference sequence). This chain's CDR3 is CASSIESGEPQHF. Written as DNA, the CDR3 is TGTGCCAGTAGTATAGAGTCAGGGGAGCCCCAGCATTTT.

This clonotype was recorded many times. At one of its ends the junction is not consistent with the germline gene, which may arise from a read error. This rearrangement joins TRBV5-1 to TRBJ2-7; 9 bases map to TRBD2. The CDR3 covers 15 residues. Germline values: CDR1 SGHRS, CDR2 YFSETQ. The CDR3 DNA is TGTGCCAGCAGTTTACTAGCGGGCGTCTCCTACGAGCAGTACTTC. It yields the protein CASSLLAGVSYEQYF.

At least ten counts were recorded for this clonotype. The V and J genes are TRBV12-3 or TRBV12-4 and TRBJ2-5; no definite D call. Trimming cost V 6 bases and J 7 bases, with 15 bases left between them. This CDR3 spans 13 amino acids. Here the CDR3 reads CASSWTAVGTQYF. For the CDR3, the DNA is TGTGCCAGCAGCTGGACCGCCGTCGGGACCCAGTACTTC.

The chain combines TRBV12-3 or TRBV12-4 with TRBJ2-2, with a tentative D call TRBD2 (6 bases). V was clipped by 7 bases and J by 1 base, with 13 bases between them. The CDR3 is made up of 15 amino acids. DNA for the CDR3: TGTGCCAGCACCCCGGGACTCATGAACACCGGGGAGCTGTTTTTT. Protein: CASTPGLMNTGELFF.

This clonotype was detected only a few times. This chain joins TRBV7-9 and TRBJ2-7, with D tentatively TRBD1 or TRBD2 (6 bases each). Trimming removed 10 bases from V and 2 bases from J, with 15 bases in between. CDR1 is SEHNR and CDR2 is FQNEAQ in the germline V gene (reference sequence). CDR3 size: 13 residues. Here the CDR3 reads CAIITGTPYEQYF. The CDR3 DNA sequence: TGTGCCATAATAACAGGGACTCCCTACGAGCAGTACTTC. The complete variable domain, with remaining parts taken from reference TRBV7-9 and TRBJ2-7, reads DTGVSQNPRHKITKRGQNVTFRCDPISEHNRLYWYRQTLGQGPEFLTYFQNEAQLEKSRLLSDRFSAERPKGSFSTLEIQRTEQGDSAMYLCAIITGTPYEQYFGPGTRLTVT.

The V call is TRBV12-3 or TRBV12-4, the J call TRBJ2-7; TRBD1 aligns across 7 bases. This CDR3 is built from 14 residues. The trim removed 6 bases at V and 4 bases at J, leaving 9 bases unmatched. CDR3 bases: TGTGCCAGCAGGAAGACAGGGTACACTTACGAGCAGTACTTC. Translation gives CASRKTGYTYEQYF.

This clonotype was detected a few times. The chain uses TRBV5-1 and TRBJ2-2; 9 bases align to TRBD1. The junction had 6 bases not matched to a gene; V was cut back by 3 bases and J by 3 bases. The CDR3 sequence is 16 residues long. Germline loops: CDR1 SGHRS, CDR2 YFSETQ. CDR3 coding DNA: TGCGCCAGCAGCTGGGGACAGGGTCCGGACACCGGGGAGCTGTTTTTT. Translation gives CASSWGQGPDTGELFF.

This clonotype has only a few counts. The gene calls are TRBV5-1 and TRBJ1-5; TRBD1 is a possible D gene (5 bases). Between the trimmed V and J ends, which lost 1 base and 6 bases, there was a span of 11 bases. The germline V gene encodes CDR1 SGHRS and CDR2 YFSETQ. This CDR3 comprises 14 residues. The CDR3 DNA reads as TGCGCCAGCAGCTTGTCCAGGGTTCGTCAGCCCCAGCATTTT. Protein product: CASSLSRVRQPQHF.